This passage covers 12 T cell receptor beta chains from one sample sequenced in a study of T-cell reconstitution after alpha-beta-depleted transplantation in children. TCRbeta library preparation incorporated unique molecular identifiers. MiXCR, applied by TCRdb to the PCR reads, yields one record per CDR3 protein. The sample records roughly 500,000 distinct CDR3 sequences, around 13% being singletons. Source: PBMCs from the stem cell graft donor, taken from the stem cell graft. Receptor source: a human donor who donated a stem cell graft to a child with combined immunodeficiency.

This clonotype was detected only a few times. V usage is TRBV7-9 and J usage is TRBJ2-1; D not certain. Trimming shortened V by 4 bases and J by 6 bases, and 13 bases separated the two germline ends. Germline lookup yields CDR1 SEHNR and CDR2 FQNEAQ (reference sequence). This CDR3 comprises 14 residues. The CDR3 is CASSSGLGFNEQFF. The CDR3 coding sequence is TGTGCCAGCAGCTCCGGGTTGGGTTTCAATGAGCAGTTCTTC. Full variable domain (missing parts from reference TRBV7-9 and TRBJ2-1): DTGVSQNPRHKITKRGQNVTFRCDPISEHNRLYWYRQTLGQGPEFLTYFQNEAQLEKSRLLSDRFSAERPKGSFSTLEIQRTEQGDSAMYLCASSSGLGFNEQFFGPGTRLTVL.

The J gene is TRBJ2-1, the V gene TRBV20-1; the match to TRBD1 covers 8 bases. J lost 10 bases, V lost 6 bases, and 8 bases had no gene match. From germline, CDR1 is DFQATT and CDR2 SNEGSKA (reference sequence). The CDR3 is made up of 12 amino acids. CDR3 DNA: TGCAGTGCCCTTCAGGGGGCTGGCGAGCAGTTCTTC. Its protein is CSALQGAGEQFF.

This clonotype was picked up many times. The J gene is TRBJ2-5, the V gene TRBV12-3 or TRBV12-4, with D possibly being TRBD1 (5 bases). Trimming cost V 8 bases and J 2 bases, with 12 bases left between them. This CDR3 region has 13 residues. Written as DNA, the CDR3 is TGTGCCAGCCGTAGACAGCGTCAAGAGACCCAGTACTTC. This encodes CASRRQRQETQYF.

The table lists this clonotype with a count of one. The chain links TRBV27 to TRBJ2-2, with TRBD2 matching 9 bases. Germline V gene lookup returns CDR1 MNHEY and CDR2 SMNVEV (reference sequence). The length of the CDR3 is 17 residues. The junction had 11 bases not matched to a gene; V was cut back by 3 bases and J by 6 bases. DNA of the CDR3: TGTGCCAGCAGTTTTGAGGGCGGGAGGGTCTCAGCCGGGGAGCTGTTTTTT. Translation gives CASSFEGGRVSAGELFF.

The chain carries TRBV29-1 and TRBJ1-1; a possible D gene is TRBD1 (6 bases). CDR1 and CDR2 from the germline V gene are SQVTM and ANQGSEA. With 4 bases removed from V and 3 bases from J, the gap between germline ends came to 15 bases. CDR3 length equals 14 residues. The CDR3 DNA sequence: TGCAGCGTTGGCACAGGGAGAACTGACACTGAAGCTTTCTTT. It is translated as CSVGTGRTDTEAFF.

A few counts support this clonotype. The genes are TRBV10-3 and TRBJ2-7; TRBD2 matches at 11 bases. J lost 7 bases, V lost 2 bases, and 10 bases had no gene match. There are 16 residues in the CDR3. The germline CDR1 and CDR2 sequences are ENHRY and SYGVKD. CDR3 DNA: TGTGCCATCAGTGAGCCGTTGACTAGCGGGGCCCAAGAGCAGTACTTC. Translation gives CAISEPLTSGAQEQYF.

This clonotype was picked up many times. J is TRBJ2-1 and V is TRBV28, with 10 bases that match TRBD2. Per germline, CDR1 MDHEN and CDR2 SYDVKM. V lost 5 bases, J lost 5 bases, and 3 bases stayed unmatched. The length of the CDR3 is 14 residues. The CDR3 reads CASSVSGGDNEQFF. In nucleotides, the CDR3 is TGTGCCAGCAGTGTGAGCGGGGGGGACAATGAGCAGTTCTTC.

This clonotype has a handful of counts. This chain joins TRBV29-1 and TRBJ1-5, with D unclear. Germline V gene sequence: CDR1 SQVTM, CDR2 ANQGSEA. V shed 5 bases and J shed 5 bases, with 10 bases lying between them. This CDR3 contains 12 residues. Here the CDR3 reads CSVRNRDQPQHF. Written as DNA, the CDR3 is TGCAGCGTTCGGAACAGAGATCAGCCCCAGCATTTT.

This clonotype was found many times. The CDR3 bases are TGTGCCAGCATGTGGGACTACGCCAATGAGCAGTTCTTC. Its translation is CASMWDYANEQFF. The gene calls are TRBV6-2 or TRBV6-3 and TRBJ2-1; TRBD2 matches at 7 bases. The germline CDR1 and CDR2 sequences are MNHEY and SVGEGT. The CDR3 consists of 13 residues. Trimming took 7 bases from V and 6 from J; bases not matched to a gene: 6.

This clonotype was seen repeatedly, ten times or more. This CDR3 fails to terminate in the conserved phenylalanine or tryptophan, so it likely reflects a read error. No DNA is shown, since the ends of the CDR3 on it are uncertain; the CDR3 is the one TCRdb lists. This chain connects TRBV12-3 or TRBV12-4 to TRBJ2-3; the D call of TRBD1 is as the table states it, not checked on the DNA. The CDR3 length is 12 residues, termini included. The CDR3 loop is CASSFRPGDRVS.

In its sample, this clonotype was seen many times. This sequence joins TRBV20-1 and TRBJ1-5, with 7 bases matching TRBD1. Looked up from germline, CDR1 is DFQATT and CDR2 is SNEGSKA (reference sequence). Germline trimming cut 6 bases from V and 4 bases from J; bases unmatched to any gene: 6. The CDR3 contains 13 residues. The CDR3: CSAGDRLNQPQHF. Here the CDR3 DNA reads TGCAGTGCCGGGGACAGACTAAATCAGCCCCAGCATTTT.

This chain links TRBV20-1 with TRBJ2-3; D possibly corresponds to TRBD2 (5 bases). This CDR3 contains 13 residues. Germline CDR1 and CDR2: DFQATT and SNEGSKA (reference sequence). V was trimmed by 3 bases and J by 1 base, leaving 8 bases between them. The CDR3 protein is CSARRTRTDTQYF. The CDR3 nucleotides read TGCAGTGCTAGGAGGACTCGCACAGATACGCAGTATTTT.